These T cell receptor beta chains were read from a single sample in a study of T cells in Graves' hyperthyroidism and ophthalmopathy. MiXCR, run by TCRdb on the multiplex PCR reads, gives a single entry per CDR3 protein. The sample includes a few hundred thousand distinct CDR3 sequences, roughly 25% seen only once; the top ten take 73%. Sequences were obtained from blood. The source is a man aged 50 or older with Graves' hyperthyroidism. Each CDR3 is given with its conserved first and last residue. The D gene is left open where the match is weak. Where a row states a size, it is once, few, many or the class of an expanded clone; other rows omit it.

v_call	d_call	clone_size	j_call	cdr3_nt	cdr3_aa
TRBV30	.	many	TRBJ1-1	TGTGCCTGGAGTACAGCCACTGAAGCTTTCTTT	CAWSTATEAFF
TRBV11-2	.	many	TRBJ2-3	TGTGCCAGCAGCTTATCGGAGGATACGCAGTATTTT	CASSLSEDTQYF
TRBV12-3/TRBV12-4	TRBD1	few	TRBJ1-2	TGTGCCAGCAGTTTCCAGGGGGACTATGGCTACACCTTC	CASSFQGDYGYTF
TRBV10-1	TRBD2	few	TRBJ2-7	TGCGCCAGCAGTGAAGGCCTAGCGGGCGGAGAGCAGTACTTC	CASSEGLAGGEQYF
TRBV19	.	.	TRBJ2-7	TGTGCCAGTAGTATTAGCGGTAACTACGAGCAGTACTTC	CASSISGNYEQYF
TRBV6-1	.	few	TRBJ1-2	TGTGCCAGCAGTACCCAGGGATTAGGTGGCTACACCTTC	CASSTQGLGGYTF
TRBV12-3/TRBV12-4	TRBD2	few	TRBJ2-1	TGTGCCAGCATAGGAAGCGGGAGGGCCGGGATATACAATGAGCAGTTCTTC	CASIGSGRAGIYNEQFF
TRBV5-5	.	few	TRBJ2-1	TGTGCCAGCAGCCGGGACCAGCCCTCCTACAATGAGCAGTTCTTC	CASSRDQPSYNEQFF
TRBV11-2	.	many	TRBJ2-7	TGTGCCAGCAGCTTATTCGAGGAGGGCGAGCAGTACTTC	CASSLFEEGEQYF
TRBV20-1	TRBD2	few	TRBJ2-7	TGCAGTGCCCCCCTCGGACTAGCGGGTAGCGAGCAGTACTTC	CSAPLGLAGSEQYF
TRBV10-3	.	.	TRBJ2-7	TGTGCCATCAGCGTTGACAGTACCTACGAGCAGTACTTC	CAISVDSTYEQYF
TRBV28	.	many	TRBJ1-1	TGTGCCAGCAGTTTCTCAACGATGAACACTGAAGCTTTCTTT	CASSFSTMNTEAFF
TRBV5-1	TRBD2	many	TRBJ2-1	TGCGCCAGCAGCTTGGCCTCGACTAGCCACAATGAGCAGTTCTTC	CASSLASTSHNEQFF
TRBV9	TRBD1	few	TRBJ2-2	TGTGCCAGCAGCCATCCGGGACAGGGACCCACCGGGGAGCTGTTTTTT	CASSHPGQGPTGELFF
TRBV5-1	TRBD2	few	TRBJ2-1	TGCGCCAGCAGCCAGGGACTAGCGGCCTACAATGAGCAGTTCTTC	CASSQGLAAYNEQFF
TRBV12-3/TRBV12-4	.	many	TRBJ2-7	TGTGCCAGCAGGAGGGACAACTCCTACGAGCAGTACTTC	CASRRDNSYEQYF
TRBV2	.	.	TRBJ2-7	TGTGCCAGCAGTGAAGGGCACCCGGACGAGCAGTACTTC	CASSEGHPDEQYF
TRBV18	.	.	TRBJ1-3	TGTGCCAGCTCATCGGGACTGAACTCTGGAAACACCATATATTTT	CASSSGLNSGNTIYF
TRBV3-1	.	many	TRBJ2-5	TGTGCCAGCAGCCATTGGGGGGCAGGGGAAGAGACCCAGTACTTC	CASSHWGAGEETQYF
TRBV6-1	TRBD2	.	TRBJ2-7	TGTGCCAGCAGTCACCGACTAGCGGGTAGCTCCTACGAGCAGTACTTC	CASSHRLAGSSYEQYF
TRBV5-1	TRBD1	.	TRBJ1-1	TGCGCCAGCAGCGTCTACAGGGGTACTGAAGCTTTCTTT	CASSVYRGTEAFF
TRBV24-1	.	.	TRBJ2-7	TGTGCCACCAGTCCAGGCTACGAGCAGTACTTC	CATSPGYEQYF
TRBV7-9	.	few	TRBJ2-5	TGTGCCAGCAGCTTAAACCATCAAGAGACCCAGTACTTC	CASSLNHQETQYF
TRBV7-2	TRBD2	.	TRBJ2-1	TGTGCCAGCAGCTTAGACAGCGGGAGGGCCGTTGAGCAGTTCTTC	CASSLDSGRAVEQFF
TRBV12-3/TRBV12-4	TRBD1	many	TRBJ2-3	TGTGCCAGCAGCCTACTGGGACAGGGAACAGATACGCAGTATTTT	CASSLLGQGTDTQYF
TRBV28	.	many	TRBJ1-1	TGTGCCAGCAGTTTACTTAGTGGGCCATCCAAAACTGAAGCTTTCTTT	CASSLLSGPSKTEAFF
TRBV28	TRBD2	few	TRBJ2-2	TGTGCCAGCAGTTTACTAGCGGGGGGATACACCGGGGAGCTGTTTTTT	CASSLLAGGYTGELFF
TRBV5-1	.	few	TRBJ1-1	TGCGCCAGCAGCTTGGGACCCACTAGGAACACTGAAGCTTTCTTT	CASSLGPTRNTEAFF
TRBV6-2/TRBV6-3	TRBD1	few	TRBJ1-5	TGTGCCAGCAGCCCCAGCGGGACAGGCCATCAGCCCCGGCATTTT	CASSPSGTGHQPRHF
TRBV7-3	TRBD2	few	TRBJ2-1	TGTGCCAGCAGCTTAAGGGGGGGGTCTGGAGGCTTCCCCAATGGTGAGCAGTTCTTC	CASSLRGGSGGFPNGEQFF
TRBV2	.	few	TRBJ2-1	TGTGCCAGCAGGGCGGGAACATACAATGAGCAGTTCTTC	CASRAGTYNEQFF
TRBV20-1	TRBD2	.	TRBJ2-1	TGCAGTGCTATCGGCAGCGGGATATCCTACAATGAGCAGTTCTTC	CSAIGSGISYNEQFF
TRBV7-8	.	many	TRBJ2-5	TGTGCCAGCAGCTTAACTAGCACGGAGACCCAGTACTTC	CASSLTSTETQYF
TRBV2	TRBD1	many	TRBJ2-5	TGTGCCAGCAGTGAATGGGGACAGGGCCAAGAGACCCAGTACTTC	CASSEWGQGQETQYF
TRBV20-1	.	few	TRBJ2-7	TGCAGTGCTAGAGAGGGAGGTTCCTACGAGCAGTACTTC	CSAREGGSYEQYF
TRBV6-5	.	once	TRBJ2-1	TGTGCCAGCAGTTACTCGAACTACAATGAGCAGTTCTTC	CASSYSNYNEQFF
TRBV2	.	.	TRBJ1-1	TGTGCCAGCAGTGCCAACCTGGGCACTGAAGCTTTCTTT	CASSANLGTEAFF
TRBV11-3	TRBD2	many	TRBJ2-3	TGTGCCAGCAGCTTAGATCGACCCGCCAGGACTAGCGGTCGCACAGATACGCAGTATTTT	CASSLDRPARTSGRTDTQYF